The 24 T cell receptor beta chains presented below share a single source sample, sequenced in a study of shared clonotypes between healthy human individuals. Assay: immunoSEQ multiplex PCR; the TCRdb copy retains only in-frame clones and omits some. The sample contains around 2,000,000 clones, around 96% of which appear only once. Terminally differentiated effector memory CD45RA+ cells were excluded by CCR7 positive selection of CD45RO-negative cells. Sequencing was done on a sample of naive CD8+ T cells sorted from blood. The receptors derive from a man aged 18 to 29 in good health.

V usage is TRBV9 and J usage is TRBJ2-3; no clear D gene. Germline V gene lookup returns CDR1 SGDLS and CDR2 YYNGEE. Trimming removed 6 bases from V and 2 bases from J, with 10 bases in between. The CDR3 sequence is 13 residues long. CDR3 in amino acids: CASTGLATDTQYF. The CDR3 DNA follows: TGTGCCAGCACGGGCTTAGCCACAGATACGCAGTATTTT. Looking up the rest from reference TRBV9 and TRBJ2-3 gives the full variable domain: DSGVTQTPKHLITATGQRVTLRCSPRSGDLSVYWYQQSLDQGLQFLIQYYNGEERAKGNILERFSAQQFPDLHSELNLSSLELGDSALYFCASTGLATDTQYFGPGTRLTVL.

This chain joins TRBV2 and TRBJ1-2; TRBD1 aligns across 10 bases. Germline CDR1 reads SNHLY; CDR2 reads FYNNEI. V was pared by 7 bases and J by 2 bases, with 4 bases of the junction left unmatched. The CDR3 runs 14 residues. CDR3 amino acids: CASIAGQGNYGYTF. CDR3 DNA: TGTGCCAGCATAGCGGGACAGGGGAACTATGGCTACACCTTC.

The chain employs TRBV7-9 and TRBJ2-7; 12 bases align to TRBD1. The CDR3 is 16 amino acids. CDR1 and CDR2 (germline): SEHNR, FQNEAQ (reference sequence). V shed 5 bases and J 3 bases; nucleotides not matched to a gene: 8. CDR3 protein: CASSGSGTGGLYEQYF. The CDR3 nucleotides read TGTGCCAGCAGCGGATCCGGGACAGGGGGCCTCTACGAGCAGTACTTC. The variable domain in full, completed from reference TRBV7-9 and TRBJ2-7, reads DTGVSQNPRHKITKRGQNVTFRCDPISEHNRLYWYRQTLGQGPEFLTYFQNEAQLEKSRLLSDRFSAERPKGSFSTLEIQRTEQGDSAMYLCASSGSGTGGLYEQYFGPGTRLTVT.

This rearrangement joins TRBV11-2 to TRBJ2-5; 10 nucleotides match TRBD1. Germline CDR1 and CDR2: SGHAT and FQNNGV. V trimming: 4 bases; J trimming: 4 bases; junction bases outside the gene matches: 12. There are 17 residues in the CDR3. CDR3 residues: CASSSMGLGQGTETQYF. The CDR3 DNA sequence: TGTGCCAGCAGCTCAATGGGACTGGGACAGGGGACAGAGACCCAGTACTTC.

Concerning this clone: The identical CDR3 is also encoded by other nucleotide sequences in the sample. The rearrangement links TRBV4-1 to TRBJ1-1; D is unresolved. Trimming stripped 3 bases from V and 2 bases from J, with 4 bases between. The CDR3 has 12 residues. CDR1 and CDR2 (germline): MGHRA, YSYEKL. The CDR3 nucleotides read TGCGCCAGCAGCCATGTAAACACTGAAGCTTTCTTT. This gives the protein CASSHVNTEAFF.

The genes are TRBV19 and TRBJ2-3; TRBD2 is a possible D gene (6 bases). The CDR3 extends over 16 amino acids. Germline CDR1 LNHDA, CDR2 SQIVND (reference sequence). V gave up 3 bases and J gave up 0 bases, with 13 bases separating them. DNA of the CDR3: TGTGCCAGTAGTATGGGTTGGGGGGACAGCACAGATACGCAGTATTTT. The encoded protein is CASSMGWGDSTDTQYF.

The chain is built from TRBV9 and TRBJ2-7; perhaps TRBD2 as D (5 bases). CDR1 SGDLS and CDR2 YYNGEE come from the germline V gene. The CDR3 has 12 amino acids. The V end lost 3 bases, the J end lost 2 bases, and 6 bases lay between the germline ends. In DNA form, the CDR3 reads TGTGCCAGCAGCGGGGAGACCTACGAGCAGTACTTC. Translation: CASSGETYEQYF.

The CDR3 spells CASSPGQFLDPYNSPLHF. In DNA, the CDR3 is TGTGCCAGCAGCCCAGGACAGTTCCTAGACCCCTATAATTCACCCCTCCACTTT. The V and J genes are TRBV11-2 and TRBJ1-6, with D possibly matching TRBD1 (6 bases). The CDR3 has 18 amino acids. The germline CDR1 and CDR2 sequences are SGHAT and FQNNGV. Trimming took 5 bases from V and 2 from J, leaving 19 bases between them.

A single count supports this clone. The rearrangement uses TRBV6-5 and TRBJ2-1; D unclear. V was shortened by 6 bases and J by 8 bases, with 5 bases between the two germline ends. The CDR3 runs to 10 residues. CDR1 is MNHEY and CDR2 is SVGAGI in the germline V gene. The CDR3 protein is CASRDDEQFF. In DNA, the CDR3 is TGTGCCAGCAGGGATGATGAGCAGTTCTTC.

This chain links TRBV9 with TRBJ1-6; D unclear. CDR3 length equals 14 residues. CDR1 SGDLS and CDR2 YYNGEE come from the germline V gene. The ends were cut back, 0 bases at V and 7 bases at J, with 8 bases in the middle. The CDR3, as DNA: TGTGCCAGCAGCGTAGATGGGTTCAATTCACCCCTCCACTTT. This codes for CASSVDGFNSPLHF.

The genes are TRBV6-6 and TRBJ2-1, with D perhaps TRBD1 (5 bases). The V gene lost 5 bases and the J gene lost 2 bases, with 16 bases spanning the gap. Per the germline V gene, CDR1 is MNHNY and CDR2 is SVGAGI (reference sequence). There are 16 residues in the CDR3. CDR3 in DNA: TGTGCCAGCAGTCCGAAGATATGGACACCCTACAATGAGCAGTTCTTC. Encoded protein: CASSPKIWTPYNEQFF.

In the case of this clone: Just one base apart from a much larger clone, this may be a read error. This sample also contains other DNA sequences that code for the same CDR3. V is TRBV5-6 and J is TRBJ2-5, with a tentative D call TRBD2 (5 bases). The CDR3 consists of 11 residues. Germline V lookup: CDR1 SGHDT, CDR2 YYEEEE. The V end lost 3 bases, the J end lost 5 bases, and 5 bases lay between the germline ends. The CDR3 loop reads CASSSGETQYF. CDR3 DNA sequence: TGTGCCAGCAGCTCGGGGGAGACCCAGTACTTC.

The chain couples TRBV9 to TRBJ2-1; 9 bases agree with TRBD2. The V and J ends lost 4 bases and 3 bases, in that order; junction bases with no gene match: 14. The V gene's germline CDR1 is SGDLS and CDR2 YYNGEE. The CDR3 covers 18 residues. The CDR3 nucleotides are TGTGCCAGCAGCCCCCTGTGGGGGAGTAGCGGGAGCTACAATGAGCAGTTCTTC. Protein product: CASSPLWGSSGSYNEQFF.

The chain combines TRBV6-6 with TRBJ1-5; D possibly corresponds to TRBD1 (6 bases). Germline loops: CDR1 MNHNY, CDR2 SVGAGI (reference sequence). V lost 7 bases to trimming and J lost 6 bases, with 13 bases between them. The CDR3 spans 13 residues. CDR3 in DNA: TGTGCCAGCACCCCGGGGGCCGGTCAGCCCCAGCATTTT. Its translation is CASTPGAGQPQHF.

This sequence joins TRBV4-1 and TRBJ1-2; D gene uncertain. Germline CDR1 MGHRA, CDR2 YSYEKL. The CDR3 consists of 14 residues. Trimming removed 1 base at V and 4 bases at J, with 10 bases between. The DNA for the CDR3 is TGCGCCAGCAGCCAAGTCCAGGTTCTCTATGGCTACACCTTC. It is translated as CASSQVQVLYGYTF.

The rearrangement uses TRBV4-1 and TRBJ2-7; no reliable D call. V lost 1 base, J lost 2 bases, and 9 bases lay in between. The CDR3 covers 14 residues. Germline values: CDR1 MGHRA, CDR2 YSYEKL. The CDR3 sequence is CASSQVTATYEQYF. Written as DNA, the CDR3 is TGCGCCAGCAGCCAAGTTACAGCGACCTACGAGCAGTACTTC.

The chain joins TRBV28 to TRBJ1-1; D is unclear. Trimming left V 2 bases short and J 1 base short, with 20 bases between. Germline CDR1 is MDHEN and CDR2 is SYDVKM. CDR3 length: 18 amino acids. The CDR3 here is CASSLRRLVSRGNTEAFF. The DNA for the CDR3 is TGTGCCAGCAGTTTAAGGAGGCTGGTGAGTCGGGGGAACACTGAAGCTTTCTTT.

This clone was picked up one time. The CDR3 bases are TGTGCCAGCAGTTACCAGGACAGGGTCCACGAGCAGTACTTC. This sequence encodes CASSYQDRVHEQYF. V is TRBV6-6 and J is TRBJ2-7; 8 bases line up with TRBD1. V dropped 2 bases and J dropped 5; count of bases not matched to a gene: 5. Germline CDR1 reads MNHNY; CDR2 reads SVGAGI (reference sequence). This CDR3 is 14 amino acids long.

This clone turned up a few times. The rearrangement uses TRBV9 and TRBJ1-3, with D possibly TRBD1 on 6 matching bases. CDR1 is SGDLS, CDR2 YYNGEE, per germline. This CDR3 comprises 15 residues. V was trimmed by 3 bases and J by 1 base, leaving 11 bases between them. CDR3 sequence: CASSANDRSGNTIYF. CDR3 coding DNA: TGTGCCAGCAGCGCGAATGACAGGTCTGGAAACACCATATATTTT.

The gene calls are TRBV6-1 and TRBJ2-5; D is perhaps TRBD1 (5 bases). The germline V gene encodes CDR1 MNHNS and CDR2 SASEGT. Trimming left V 1 base short and J 1 base short, with 16 bases between. The CDR3 is 17 residues long. CDR3 amino acids: CASSEDWGVKPQETQYF. The CDR3 DNA follows: TGTGCCAGCAGTGAAGACTGGGGCGTAAAACCCCAAGAGACCCAGTACTTC.

Comment on this clone: This specimen includes other DNA sequences encoding the same CDR3. The V and J genes are TRBV5-1 and TRBJ2-7, with TRBD2 matching 8 bases. CDR1 is SGHRS, CDR2 YFSETQ, per germline. Losses at the gene ends were 2 bases for V and 4 bases for J; bases not matched to a gene: 5. The CDR3 is 14 residues long. The chain's CDR3 is CASSLAGVTYEQYF. CDR3 nucleotide sequence: TGCGCCAGCAGCTTAGCGGGAGTAACTTACGAGCAGTACTTC.

V and J are TRBV27 and TRBJ1-1; D remains unclear. CDR1 is MNHEY, CDR2 SMNVEV, per germline (reference sequence). The CDR3 loop spans 15 amino acids. The V end was cut by 0 bases, the J end by 7 bases, with 15 bases between. In nucleotides, the CDR3 is TGTGCCAGCAGTTTATCTTTTGGTAGTACCCTTGAAGCTTTCTTT. It specifies CASSLSFGSTLEAFF.

Only one count was recorded for this clone. This sequence joins TRBV6-6 and TRBJ2-5; D is possibly TRBD1 or TRBD2 (5 bases each). CDR1 and CDR2 from the germline V gene are MNHNY and SVGAGI (reference sequence). Trimming stripped 2 bases from V and 1 base from J, with 8 bases between. This CDR3 is built from 14 residues. As DNA, the CDR3 is TGTGCCAGCAGTTACGAGGGGTTCCAAGAGACCCAGTACTTC. It codes for CASSYEGFQETQYF.

The rearrangement uses TRBV28 and TRBJ1-5; 7 nucleotides agree with TRBD1. Per germline, CDR1 MDHEN and CDR2 SYDVKM. The CDR3 is made up of 15 amino acids. The trim removed 6 bases at V and 6 bases at J, leaving 11 bases unmatched. CDR3 sequence reads: CASSSQGLEGQPQHF. DNA of the CDR3: TGTGCCAGCAGCTCACAGGGGCTTGAGGGTCAGCCCCAGCATTTT.